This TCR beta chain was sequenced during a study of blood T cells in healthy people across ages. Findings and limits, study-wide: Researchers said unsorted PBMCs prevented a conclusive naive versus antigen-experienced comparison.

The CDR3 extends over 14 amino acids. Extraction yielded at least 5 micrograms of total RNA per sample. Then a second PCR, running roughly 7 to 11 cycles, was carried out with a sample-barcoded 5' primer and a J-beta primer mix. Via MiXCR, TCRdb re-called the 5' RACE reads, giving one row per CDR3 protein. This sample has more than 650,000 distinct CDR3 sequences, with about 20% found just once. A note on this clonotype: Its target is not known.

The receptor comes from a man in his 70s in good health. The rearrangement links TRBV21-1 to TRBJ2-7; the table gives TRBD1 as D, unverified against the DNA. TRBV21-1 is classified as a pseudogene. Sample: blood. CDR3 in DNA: TGTGCCAGCAGCATCCGCCCCAACGGCTACGAGCAGTACTTC. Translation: CASSIRPNGYEQYF.